One T cell receptor (beta chain) is described in this entry. As processed by the authors: Amplification with reference gene primers provided the estimates of nucleated cell counts. Data came from immunoSEQ multiplex PCR; TCRdb stores just in-frame clones and leaves some out. V and J calls and clone size are those listed in that table; D and trimming were worked out from the DNA. The table includes under 300,000 clones, about 85% detected once. V lost 7 bases and J lost 3, with 18 bases in between. Per the germline V gene, CDR1 is SQVTM and CDR2 is ANQGSEA. There are 14 residues in the CDR3. The data belong to a study of blood T cell repertoires in COVID-19. For the study at large: PBMCs, B-cell-depleted T cells, or T cells provided the cDNA or gDNA that made up the material.

The genes are TRBV29-1 and TRBJ1-2, with a tentative D call TRBD1 (6 bases). This sequence originates from a woman in her 30s with acute COVID-19. Input material: PBMCs or T cells enriched from blood (not recorded which). For the CDR3, the DNA is TGCAGCGCAGCCATGGGCAGGGGCGACTATGGCTACACCTTC. Its protein product is CSAAMGRGDYGYTF.